The clone carrying this T cell receptor (beta chain) was found once. Antigen unknown. Only in-frame clones appear in the TCRdb table, and some are missing; sequencing was by immunoSEQ multiplex PCR. The sample yields over 35,000 clones, roughly 76% seen once. Trimming removed 0 bases at V and 10 bases at J, with 16 bases between. The CDR3 totals 15 residues. The germline V gene has CDR1 LGHNA and CDR2 YSLEER. Time point indicated: week 23, last vaccination. Mutant IDH1 20-mer peptide, at 300 ug, made up each vaccine dose, with topical imiquimod. New WHO grade 3 or 4 astrocytomas that were IDH1-mutant and ATRX-lost occurred in the donors. This record belongs to a study of a mutant IDH1 vaccine in newly diagnosed glioma. Overall study results and limits: Variations in leading peripheral T cell clonotypes appeared to have no connection with pseudoprogression.

The chain has TRBV4-3 and TRBJ1-5; maybe TRBD1 (6 bases). This receptor was taken from a man in his forties or fifties with glioma. Material: PBMCs, obtained from a glioma patient whose treatment included an IDH1 peptide vaccine. Here the CDR3 DNA reads TGCGCCAGCAGCCAAGATTGGGCAGGGGTAGCACCCCAGCATTTT. It codes for CASSQDWAGVAPQHF.